This TCR beta chain was sequenced during a study of OX40 agonist ivuxolimab in advanced cancers. The CDR3 length is 13 residues. V was pared by 1 base and J by 8 bases, with 11 bases between. Germline values: CDR1 SGHTA, CDR2 FQGNSA. Comments on this clone: What it binds is not known. The identical CDR3 is also encoded by other nucleotide sequences in the sample.

The study's findings and limits: Clonal expansion among partial responders at 0.1-3.0 mg/kg ranked near the lowest.

Here immunoSEQ multiplex PCR was the method, and the copy in TCRdb shows in-frame clones only, minus some. The sample contains about 77,000 clones, 85% to 90% of which appear only once. Collection of blood occurred at baseline, at cycle 4 day 1, and at cycle 7 day 1. Sequences were derived from CD4+ or CD8+ T cells sorted from blood, sampled in a trial of the OX40 agonist ivuxolimab. The TCR was taken from an adult with an advanced solid tumor such as melanoma, head and neck, liver or kidney cancer. V usage is TRBV7-2 and J usage is TRBJ1-2; a weak D match, TRBD1 (6 bases). CDR3 in DNA: TGTGCCAGCAGCTTAGACAGGGATTCGGGCTACACCTTC. Translated: CASSLDRDSGYTF.